This TCR beta chain emerged from a study of blood T cell repertoires in COVID-19. Study-level information: PBMCs, B-cell-depleted T cells, or T cells were the source of the cDNA or gDNA that made up the material.

The data were produced by immunoSEQ multiplex PCR, yet TCRdb's version contains in-frame clones alone and is incomplete. The table has 100,000 or so clones, around 90% seen once; the top ten hold under 7.5%. CDR1 is PRHDT, CDR2 FYEKMQ, per germline (reference sequence). The ends lost 5 bases at V and 5 bases at J; junction bases unmatched: 9. The length of the CDR3 is 16 residues. The chain recombines TRBV13 with TRBJ2-2; 9 nucleotides align to TRBD1. The sequencing input was peripheral blood. The TCR originated in a woman aged 55-69 years with acute or convalescent COVID-19. Here the CDR3 DNA reads TGTGCCAGCAGCCCCTTGGGACAGGGAGGAACCGGGGAGCTGTTTTTT. Translating gives CASSPLGQGGTGELFF. The full variable domain, rest sourced from reference TRBV13 and TRBJ2-2, is AAGVIQSPRHLIKEKRETATLKCYPIPRHDTVYWYQQGPGQDPQFLISFYEKMQSDKGSIPDRFSAQQFSDYHSELNMSSLELGDSALYFCASSPLGQGGTGELFFGEGSRLTVL.